One and the same sample provided the 11 T cell receptor beta chains below, sequenced in a study of T cells after yellow fever vaccination. TCRdb re-derived calls from the 5' RACE reads in MiXCR, one entry per CDR3 protein. This sample has 500,000 to 650,000 distinct CDR3 sequences, with around 16% found just once. The sample here was PBMCs, taken 4 to 5 days after the first yellow fever vaccination. The receptors come from a man aged 18 to 30 who received the YFV17D yellow fever vaccine.

CDR3 sequence (DNA): TGCAGTGCAACTGGACTAGCGGGTACAGATACGCAGTATTTT. Its translation: CSATGLAGTDTQYF. The genes are TRBV20-1 and TRBJ2-3; 11 bases are shared with TRBD2. Germline trimming cut 6 bases from V and 3 bases from J; bases unmatched to any gene: 5. Germline-derived CDR1 and CDR2 are DFQATT and SNEGSKA (reference sequence). This CDR3 is 14 amino acids long.

This clonotype was detected many times. V is TRBV10-3 and J is TRBJ1-4, with a weak D call TRBD1 (5 bases). The V gene lost 6 bases and the J gene lost 6 bases, with 11 bases spanning the gap. Germline V lookup: CDR1 ENHRY, CDR2 SYGVKD. CDR3 length: 13 residues. The CDR3 protein is CAISRDLDEKLFF. The CDR3 DNA sequence: TGTGCCATCAGCCGGGACTTGGATGAAAAACTGTTTTTT.

This clonotype was counted a single time. The V gene is TRBV12-3 or TRBV12-4, the J gene TRBJ2-7, with 8 bases matching TRBD2. The V segment lost 4 bases and the J segment 5 bases; nucleotides outside the gene matches: 4. The CDR3 is 13 amino acids. CDR3: CASSYGGADEQYV. The CDR3 bases are TGTGCCAGCAGTTACGGGGGGGCCGACGAGCAGTACGTC.

There are a few counts of this clonotype. The genes are TRBV7-2 and TRBJ2-7; 7 bases match TRBD2. The junction had 5 bases not matched to a gene; V was cut back by 3 bases and J by 0 bases. Germline lookup yields CDR1 SGHTA and CDR2 FQGNSA. CDR3 size: 15 residues. For the CDR3, the DNA is TGTGCCAGCAGCTTGGGAGGGTGGACCTCCTACGAGCAGTACTTC. Residues: CASSLGGWTSYEQYF.

This sequence joins TRBV28 and TRBJ2-2, with a possible D match to TRBD2 (7 bases). Trimming took off 2 bases at V and 8 bases at J, with 18 bases between the two ends. The length of the CDR3 is 16 residues. Germline V gene lookup returns CDR1 MDHEN and CDR2 SYDVKM. CDR3 residues: CASSLSIAGARGELFF. Written as DNA, the CDR3 is TGTGCCAGCAGTTTAAGTATTGCGGGGGCCAGAGGGGAGCTGTTTTTT.

The rearrangement links TRBV6-2 or TRBV6-3 to TRBJ1-1; D is uncertain. CDR1 and CDR2 (germline): MNHEY, SVGEGT. The CDR3 is 15 amino acids. The V and J ends lost 7 bases and 0 bases respectively, with 15 bases between them. CDR3 sequence reads: CASIRRSSLNTEAFF. The CDR3 DNA follows: TGTGCCAGCATCCGACGGAGCTCACTGAACACTGAAGCTTTCTTT.

CDR3 in amino acids: CASSQDGAGVPKTQYF. CDR3 nucleotides: TGCGCCAGCAGCCAAGATGGGGCGGGAGTCCCCAAGACCCAGTACTTC. V gene TRBV4-1 combines with J gene TRBJ2-5; TRBD2 matches 7 bases. This CDR3 has 16 residues. The ends lost 0 bases at V and 6 bases at J; junction bases unmatched: 10. CDR1 MGHRA and CDR2 YSYEKL come from the germline V gene.

This clonotype was detected only a few times. The CDR3 DNA sequence: TGTGCCAGCAGCCAAGATCGAGACACGGGGGACCTCCAAGAGACCCAGTACTTC. Its protein product is CASSQDRDTGDLQETQYF. The chain combines TRBV4-2 with TRBJ2-5; the D gene is possibly TRBD2 (6 bases). Germline CDR1 and CDR2: LGHNA and YNFKEQ. The CDR3 sequence is 18 residues long. Trimming removed 0 bases at V and 1 base at J, with 18 bases between.

The sample holds a few counts of this clonotype. The chain's CDR3 is CASSPSGTGSLVAGGPETQYF. In DNA form, the CDR3 reads TGTGCCAGCAGCCCGTCCGGGACAGGGTCTCTAGTAGCGGGGGGCCCGGAGACCCAGTACTTC. The chain links TRBV7-2 to TRBJ2-5, with D possibly TRBD2 on 10 matching bases. V lost 5 bases, J lost 5 bases, and 36 bases lay in between. Germline loops: CDR1 SGHTA, CDR2 FQGNSA. This CDR3 has 21 amino acids. Looking up the rest from reference TRBV7-2 and TRBJ2-5 gives the full variable domain: GAGVSQSPSNKVTEKGKDVELRCDPISGHTALYWYRQSLGQGLEFLIYFQGNSAPDKSGLPSDRFSAERTGGSVSTLTIQRTQQEDSAVYLCASSPSGTGSLVAGGPETQYFGPGTRLLVL.

The chain couples TRBV19 to TRBJ2-2; TRBD1 matches at 9 bases. Per germline, CDR1 LNHDA and CDR2 SQIVND (reference sequence). J gave up 5 bases and V 6 bases, and 7 bases lay outside the gene matches. The CDR3 contains 15 residues. The CDR3 DNA is TGTGCCAGTAGCATCAACAGGGGGCTGACCGGGGAGCTGTTTTTT. Protein product: CASSINRGLTGELFF.

This clonotype was seen only a few times. J is TRBJ1-4 and V is TRBV7-2; D unclear. Looked up from germline, CDR1 is SGHTA and CDR2 is FQGNSA. This CDR3 has 14 amino acids. Trimming shortened V by 5 bases and J by 4 bases, and 11 bases separated the two germline ends. The CDR3 sequence: CASSGRTVNEKLFF. In DNA form, the CDR3 reads TGTGCCAGCAGCGGTCGGACGGTTAATGAAAAACTGTTTTTT.